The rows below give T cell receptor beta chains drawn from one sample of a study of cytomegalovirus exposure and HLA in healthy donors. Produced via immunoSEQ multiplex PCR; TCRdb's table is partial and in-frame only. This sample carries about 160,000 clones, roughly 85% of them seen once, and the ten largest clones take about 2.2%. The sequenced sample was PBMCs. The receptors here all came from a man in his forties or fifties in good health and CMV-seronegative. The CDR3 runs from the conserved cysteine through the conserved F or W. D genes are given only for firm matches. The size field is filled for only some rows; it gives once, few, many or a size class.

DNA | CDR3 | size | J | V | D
TGTGCCAGCAGCTTAGGGGAACAGGGGAGAGTTGAGTACTTC | CASSLGEQGRVEYF | NA | TRBJ2-7 | TRBV7-9 | TRBD1
TGTGCCAGCAGCTTAATCTTGGGTTCGGGAGGTCTAGCCAAAAACATTCAGTACTTC | CASSLILGSGGLAKNIQYF | NA | TRBJ2-4 | TRBV7-2 | TRBD2
TGTGCCAGCAGCCCGGACCGGGACAGCAACTACGAGCAGTACTTC | CASSPDRDSNYEQYF | NA | TRBJ2-7 | TRBV7-9 | TRBD1
TGTGCCAGCAGCCCTGACAGGGGGTTGGGAGGGGGTACAGATACGCAGTATTTT | CASSPDRGLGGGTDTQYF | NA | TRBJ2-3 | TRBV28 | TRBD1
TGCGCCAGCATTGGGACAGGTACCAATGAGCAGTTCTTC | CASIGTGTNEQFF | NA | TRBJ2-1 | TRBV5-1 | TRBD1
TGTGCCACCAGCGAGGCGCGGCCGGGGGTGGTGGATGAGCAGTTCTTC | CATSEARPGVVDEQFF | NA | TRBJ2-1 | TRBV15 | NA
TGTGCCAGCAGCAAAGAGGGGCAGGGGGAGAACACCGGGGAGCTGTTTTTT | CASSKEGQGENTGELFF | NA | TRBJ2-2 | TRBV21-1 | NA
TGTGCCAGCAGTTTACTCAGACAGGGGGAGGGCTACACCTTC | CASSLLRQGEGYTF | NA | TRBJ1-2 | TRBV28 | TRBD1
TGTGCCAGTAGTATTGGGACAGACAATGAGCAGTTCTTC | CASSIGTDNEQFF | NA | TRBJ2-1 | TRBV19 | TRBD1
TGTGCCAGCAAGGGGACTAGCGGTTCCTACGAGCAGTACTTC | CASKGTSGSYEQYF | few | TRBJ2-7 | TRBV7-9 | TRBD2
TGTGCCAGCAGTTTGGAGGGAAAGAATCAGCCCCAGCATTTT | CASSLEGKNQPQHF | NA | TRBJ1-5 | TRBV28 | NA
TGTGCCAGCAGCTTACTAGCGGGAGGGCCTGAGACCCAGTACTTC | CASSLLAGGPETQYF | NA | TRBJ2-5 | TRBV7-8 | TRBD2
TGTGCCAGCAGCAATTGGGGACAAGCCTACGAGCAGTACTTC | CASSNWGQAYEQYF | NA | TRBJ2-7 | TRBV5-4 | NA
TGTGCCAGCCTCCGCGGGCTCTCCTACGAGCAGTACTTC | CASLRGLSYEQYF | NA | TRBJ2-7 | TRBV7-8 | NA
TGCGCCAGCAGCTCGAGACTGGGAGCCGGGAGGGGATACAATGAGCAGTTCTTC | CASSSRLGAGRGYNEQFF | once | TRBJ2-1 | TRBV5-1 | TRBD2
TGTGCCAGCAGCGGGGACAGGGTTGAGGGCGAGCAGTACTTC | CASSGDRVEGEQYF | NA | TRBJ2-7 | TRBV5-5 | TRBD1
TGCGCCAGCAGCCAAGTATGGGACTTAGCTTACGAGCAGTACTTC | CASSQVWDLAYEQYF | NA | TRBJ2-7 | TRBV4-1 | NA
TGTGCCATCAGGGCGGGAGGGGGAGACGAGCAGTACTTC | CAIRAGGGDEQYF | NA | TRBJ2-7 | TRBV10-3 | TRBD2
TGCGCCAGCAGCCAGGACTACAGGGGGCTTGGAGATACGCAGTATTTT | CASSQDYRGLGDTQYF | NA | TRBJ2-3 | TRBV4-3 | TRBD1
TGTGCCAGCAGCTTAGTTACTTTCGGGGAGCAGTTCTTC | CASSLVTFGEQFF | NA | TRBJ2-1 | TRBV11-3 | NA
TGTGCCAGCAGCTTGAGCGGCGGGACTTTCGGGGAGCTGTTTTTT | CASSLSGGTFGELFF | few | TRBJ2-2 | TRBV5-4 | NA
TGTGCCACCAGCAGAGATGGACTGTTCACAGATACGCAGTATTTT | CATSRDGLFTDTQYF | NA | TRBJ2-3 | TRBV15 | NA
TGTGCCAGCAGCGTGGGACAGGGGACCGGGGAGCTGTTTTTT | CASSVGQGTGELFF | NA | TRBJ2-2 | TRBV2 | TRBD1
TGCAGCGCCGCTGGGGCGGGAGTAGAAACCGGGGAGCTGTTTTTT | CSAAGAGVETGELFF | NA | TRBJ2-2 | TRBV29-1 | TRBD2
TGTGCCAGCAGCTTACAGGGGGGAATCAATCAGCCCCAGCATTTT | CASSLQGGINQPQHF | once | TRBJ1-5 | TRBV7-2 | TRBD1
TGTGCCAGCAGCGGAACCGGGACAATCTACGAGCAGTACTTC | CASSGTGTIYEQYF | few | TRBJ2-7 | TRBV7-9 | NA
TGTGCCAGTAGTTCAACACAGGGGTGGTCCTATAATTCACCCCTCCACTTT | CASSSTQGWSYNSPLHF | NA | TRBJ1-6 | TRBV19 | TRBD1
TGTGCCAGCAGTTTATTAGCGGGAGTGGGGGCCGGGGAGCTGTTTTTT | CASSLLAGVGAGELFF | NA | TRBJ2-2 | TRBV27 | TRBD2
TGTGCCAGCTCTCACCGACTCCCAGAGCAGTTCTTC | CASSHRLPEQFF | NA | TRBJ2-1 | TRBV18 | NA
TGTGCCTGGGTCCCACCAGGGGCAGGTGGAAACACCATATATTTT | CAWVPPGAGGNTIYF | NA | TRBJ1-3 | TRBV30 | NA
TGCGCCAGCAGCTTCAATTGGCCCGGGGAGCTGTTTTTT | CASSFNWPGELFF | NA | TRBJ2-2 | TRBV5-1 | NA
TGTGCCAGCAGTCGGGACAGGGTGAACACCGGGGAGCTGTTTTTT | CASSRDRVNTGELFF | NA | TRBJ2-2 | TRBV6-5 | TRBD1
TGTGCCAGCAGCCGCGGGATCTACGAGCAGTACTTC | CASSRGIYEQYF | NA | TRBJ2-7 | TRBV28 | NA
TGTGCCAGCAGTGGGGCCGGGGGGGGAAATCAGCCCCAGCATTTT | CASSGAGGGNQPQHF | NA | TRBJ1-5 | TRBV6-5 | NA
TGTGCCAGCAGTTCCGGAGGTGATATGAACACTGAAGCTTTCTTT | CASSSGGDMNTEAFF | NA | TRBJ1-1 | TRBV28 | NA
TGCGCCAGCAGCCAAGATCGTCGGGGGAGTGGCACAGATACGCAGTATTTT | CASSQDRRGSGTDTQYF | NA | TRBJ2-3 | TRBV4-1 | NA
TGTGCCAGTAGTCCTCAAGACAGGAACTATGGCTACACCTTC | CASSPQDRNYGYTF | NA | TRBJ1-2 | TRBV19 | NA
TGCGCCAGCAGCCCCTCTGGGACAGGGGTTGGTGGCTACACCTTC | CASSPSGTGVGGYTF | few | TRBJ1-2 | TRBV5-1 | TRBD1
TGTGCCAGCAGTGAGACAGGACAGATCTTGTCCTTTGGCTACACCTTC | CASSETGQILSFGYTF | NA | TRBJ1-2 | TRBV25-1 | NA
TGTGCCAGCAGTTTTGGGGGGGCCACTGAAGCTTTCTTT | CASSFGGATEAFF | NA | TRBJ1-1 | TRBV27 | NA
TGTGCCAGTAGTATGTACGGAGTGGGCGAGCAGTACTTC | CASSMYGVGEQYF | NA | TRBJ2-7 | TRBV19 | NA
TGTGCCAGCAGTGATCCGGGACAGGCAACTAATGAAAAACTGTTTTTT | CASSDPGQATNEKLFF | NA | TRBJ1-4 | TRBV25-1 | TRBD1
TGTGCCAGCAGCCGGGACAGAGCCTACGAGCAGTACTTC | CASSRDRAYEQYF | NA | TRBJ2-7 | TRBV7-2 | TRBD1
TGTGCCAGCAGCCGCTTCGACACCGCTGGAAACACCATATATTTT | CASSRFDTAGNTIYF | few | TRBJ1-3 | TRBV5-6 | NA
TGTGCCAGCAGCCAAGAGAGTCCGGGACTGAACACCGGGGAGCTGTTTTTT | CASSQESPGLNTGELFF | NA | TRBJ2-2 | TRBV4-2 | NA
TGTGCCAGCAGCCCCCGGGACAACCCCAATGAGCAGTTCTTC | CASSPRDNPNEQFF | once | TRBJ2-1 | TRBV7-9 | NA
TGTGCCAGCAGCTTAGATCGACGACAGGGTGACACAGATACGCAGTATTTT | CASSLDRRQGDTDTQYF | NA | TRBJ2-3 | TRBV7-6 | TRBD1
TGTGCCAGTGGCCGGGGGGGGCATGAGCAGTTCTTC | CASGRGGHEQFF | NA | TRBJ2-1 | TRBV19 | TRBD2
TGTGCCAGCAGTGAAAAGTTAACCCCGGGATCGGGCACTGAAGCTTTCTTT | CASSEKLTPGSGTEAFF | NA | TRBJ1-1 | TRBV25-1 | NA
TGTGCCATCAGTGAGTGCGGGGGCCTACAAGAGACCCAGTACTTC | CAISECGGLQETQYF | NA | TRBJ2-5 | TRBV10-3 | NA
TGTGCCAGCAGCCAGATGGGGGTAGGGGCAGGGGTCTACGAGCAGTACTTC | CASSQMGVGAGVYEQYF | NA | TRBJ2-7 | TRBV7-8 | NA
TGTGCCAGCTCACCTTCGCTAGCGGAGTTAGAGACCCAGTACTTC | CASSPSLAELETQYF | few | TRBJ2-5 | TRBV18 | TRBD2
TGTGCCAGCAGTTCGCTAGCGGGCACCGGGGAGCTGTTTTTT | CASSSLAGTGELFF | NA | TRBJ2-2 | TRBV6-5 | TRBD2
TGTGCCAGCAGTCGACGACAGGGATCCTACAATGAGCAGTTCTTC | CASSRRQGSYNEQFF | NA | TRBJ2-1 | TRBV28 | TRBD1
TGTGCCAGCAGTATCAGCGGGAACACCGGGGAGCTGTTTTTT | CASSISGNTGELFF | NA | TRBJ2-2 | TRBV5-4 | NA
TGTGCCAGCAGTGCGGAAGAGACCCAGTACTTC | CASSAEETQYF | NA | TRBJ2-5 | TRBV6-1 | NA
TGCAGCGTCCGGGACAGGGATGGCACTGAAGCTTTCTTT | CSVRDRDGTEAFF | few | TRBJ1-1 | TRBV29-1 | TRBD1
TGTGCCATCAGCCCCGGGACAGGACCCTACGAGCAGTACTTC | CAISPGTGPYEQYF | NA | TRBJ2-7 | TRBV10-3 | TRBD1
TGTGCCAGCTCTTTGGACCGGGGGAACACTGAAGCTTTCTTT | CASSLDRGNTEAFF | NA | TRBJ1-1 | TRBV28 | NA
TGTGCCAGAAGCGGGTACAGGGTGGACTATGGCTACACCTTC | CARSGYRVDYGYTF | NA | TRBJ1-2 | TRBV5-3 | NA